This T cell receptor beta chain was documented in a study of T cell clones after liver transplantation. Study-wide results and limits: Donor-reactive sequences fell more than third party-reactive ones, suggesting partial deletion.

The method was immunoSEQ multiplex PCR; TCRdb's version includes in-frame clones alone and lacks a portion of them. The sample consists of fewer than 70,000 clones, over 55% of them appearing once. A note on this clone: Antigen unknown.

The germline CDR1 and CDR2 sequences are LGHNA and YNFKEQ. Between the trimmed V and J ends, which lost 2 bases and 4 bases, there was a span of 9 bases. The length of the CDR3 is 14 residues. The chain joins TRBV4-2 to TRBJ2-1; possible D gene TRBD2, 5 bases. The source was CD4+ T cells from blood, collected before liver transplant. The sequence derives from a human donor who received a liver transplant. CDR3 sequence: CASSQSGIYNEQFF. For the CDR3, the DNA is TGTGCCAGCAGCCAATCGGGGATTTACAATGAGCAGTTCTTC.